A selection of T cell receptor beta chains follows, all from one sample in a study of shared T cell receptors in the human thymus. Assay used: immunoSEQ multiplex PCR; TCRdb lists only in-frame clones, some missing. The repertoire holds approximately 730,000 clones, with approximately 85% as singletons. These records were also assigned to another study, of human thymus T cells.

The sequenced sample consisted of thymocytes. These receptor sequences come from a girl less than two years old with a congenital heart defect. Both conserved end residues are part of each CDR3. D genes are given only for firm matches. Size is stated for part of the rows, as once, few or many counts, or as a class when the clone is expanded.

J gene,D gene,V gene,clone size,CDR3 DNA,CDR3 protein
TRBJ1-3,TRBD1,TRBV7-2,.,TGTGCCAGCAGCTCCAGGGGGTTCGGAAACACCATATATTTT,CASSSRGFGNTIYF
TRBJ2-7,TRBD1,TRBV27,once,TGTGCCAGCAGTTCCGGAGGACAGGGGGTTATTGGTTTTTACGAGCAGTACTTC,CASSSGGQGVIGFYEQYF
TRBJ2-5,TRBD1,TRBV11-2,.,TGTGCCAGCAGCTTTCGGACAGGGGACGAGACCCAGTACTTC,CASSFRTGDETQYF
TRBJ2-1,.,TRBV19,.,TGTGCCAGTAGTAATTTCCGCGAAAAGACCTACAATGAGCAGTTCTTC,CASSNFREKTYNEQFF
TRBJ1-1,.,TRBV5-6,few,TGTGCCAGCAGCTTTGTGCGGAGACCTGAAGCTTTCTTT,CASSFVRRPEAFF
TRBJ2-7,TRBD1,TRBV5-1,once,TGCGCCAGCAGCTTCGGACAGGGGGACTACGAGCAGTACTTC,CASSFGQGDYEQYF
TRBJ2-7,TRBD1,TRBV19,.,TGTGCCAGTAGTAACCCCGGGACAGGGGCCTACGAGCAGTACTTC,CASSNPGTGAYEQYF
TRBJ2-1,.,TRBV6-4,.,TGTGCCAGCGGCAGGGATCCGTTCTTC,CASGRDPFF
TRBJ1-1,.,TRBV6-5,.,TGTGCCAGCAGTTACACACCCCCGGGTTGGGACACTGAAGCTTTCTTT,CASSYTPPGWDTEAFF
TRBJ1-2,TRBD1,TRBV4-1,.,TGCGCCAGCAGCCAACAACGGACAGGGTATATCGATGGCTACACCTTC,CASSQQRTGYIDGYTF
TRBJ2-2,TRBD1,TRBV10-3,once,TGTGCCGCAACATCCGGGACAGGGAACACCGGGGAGCTGTTTTTT,CAATSGTGNTGELFF
TRBJ2-7,.,TRBV7-9,.,TGTGCCAGCAGCTTAGAGGGCGTCCGGACTTACGAGCAGTACTTC,CASSLEGVRTYEQYF
TRBJ2-7,TRBD2,TRBV4-3,.,TGCGCCAGCAGCCGGAAAGCGGGGGCTCTTTCCTACGAGCAGTACTTC,CASSRKAGALSYEQYF
TRBJ2-1,TRBD2,TRBV9,once,TGTGCCAGCAGCGTAGCACTAGCGGGGCACTACAATGAGCAGTTCTTC,CASSVALAGHYNEQFF
TRBJ1-6,TRBD1,TRBV5-5,.,TGTGCCAGCAGCTCGCACGACAGGGGTCGGTGGAATTCACCCCTCCACTTT,CASSSHDRGRWNSPLHF
TRBJ2-5,TRBD2,TRBV7-2,.,TGTGCCAGCAGCTTAGCAGCGGGGGCAGAGACCCAGTACTTC,CASSLAAGAETQYF
TRBJ1-1,.,TRBV7-9,.,TGTGCCAGCAGCTTTAAACAGGGAAGTACTGAAGCTTTCTTT,CASSFKQGSTEAFF
TRBJ2-3,.,TRBV6-1,.,TGTGCCAGCAGTCCTGACATAGGCACAGATACGCAGTATTTT,CASSPDIGTDTQYF
TRBJ1-2,.,TRBV12-5,.,TGTGCTAGTGGTTTTTGGTGGGGGGGACCCCCTATCTATGGCTACACCTTC,CASGFWWGGPPIYGYTF
TRBJ1-2,.,TRBV7-5,once,TGTGCCAGAAGCTTAGCTCACTCCAGGGGCGGTGGGGGCTACACCTTC,CARSLAHSRGGGGYTF
TRBJ2-5,.,TRBV4-3,.,TGCGCCAGCAGCCAAGGGGTACGGGGGGCGGAAGAGACCCAGTACTTC,CASSQGVRGAEETQYF
TRBJ2-5,.,TRBV7-2,.,TGTGCCAGCAGCTTATTTCGAGAGGGGGTGGGACAGACCCAGTACTTC,CASSLFREGVGQTQYF
TRBJ2-1,.,TRBV27,.,TGTGCCAGCAGTCAAGGGGATGAGCAGTTCTTC,CASSQGDEQFF
TRBJ2-5,TRBD1,TRBV27,.,TGTGCCAGCAGACCTAGGTTAGGGACAGGAGAAGAGACCCAGTACTTC,CASRPRLGTGEETQYF
TRBJ1-1,.,TRBV28,.,TGTGCCAGCAATAACGCGATCAGGGAGAACACTGAAGCTTTCTTT,CASNNAIRENTEAFF
TRBJ1-1,.,TRBV7-2,.,TGTGCCAGCAGCTCGCCCGCCGGACAATTGAACACTGAAGCTTTCTTT,CASSSPAGQLNTEAFF
TRBJ1-3,.,TRBV5-6,.,TGTGCCAGCAGCTTCTCCGGGGCTGGAAACACCATATATTTT,CASSFSGAGNTIYF
TRBJ1-2,.,TRBV5-5,.,TGTGCCAGCAGCCCCACGCCGGGAGCGTCAACTGATGGCTACACCTTC,CASSPTPGASTDGYTF
TRBJ1-2,TRBD1,TRBV18,.,TGTGCCAGCTCACCGAACCGACAGGGCGGCTATGGCTACACCTTC,CASSPNRQGGYGYTF
TRBJ2-4,TRBD1,TRBV7-2,.,TGTGCCAGCAGCTCCCAAGCCGGGACAGGGTGGGACATTCAGTACTTC,CASSSQAGTGWDIQYF
TRBJ2-4,TRBD1,TRBV15,.,TGTGCCACCAGCAGAATTCAGGACAGGGCTGAATCGGATCCCAAAAACATTCAGTACTTC,CATSRIQDRAESDPKNIQYF
TRBJ2-1,TRBD2,TRBV7-2,once,TGTGCCAGCAGCTTCCAGACTAGCGGGGGGTTACCCTACAATGAGCAGTTCTTC,CASSFQTSGGLPYNEQFF
TRBJ2-1,TRBD2,TRBV19,.,TGTGCCAGTAGTGGGGTTTGGGGGGGGGACTACAATGAGCAGTTCTTC,CASSGVWGGDYNEQFF
TRBJ1-5,.,TRBV28,few,TGTGCCAGCAGTTTCCCAGTTTTCCGCAATCAGCCCCAGCATTTT,CASSFPVFRNQPQHF
TRBJ2-1,.,TRBV5-1,.,TGCGCCAGCAGCTTGGGGACAGTGTCCTACAATGAGCAGTTCTTC,CASSLGTVSYNEQFF
TRBJ1-6,TRBD1,TRBV5-1,once,TGCGCCAGCAGCTCCCGGGACAGGTATAATTCACCCCTCCACTTT,CASSSRDRYNSPLHF
TRBJ1-2,.,TRBV28,.,TGTGCCAGCAGTTTCGCAGGGGTCTACACCTTC,CASSFAGVYTF
TRBJ1-3,.,TRBV5-6,once,TGTGCCAGCAGCCCGGACAGCAGAAGAAACACCATATATTTT,CASSPDSRRNTIYF
TRBJ2-6,.,TRBV5-1,.,TGCGCCAGCAGGTTATTTGCGAGCGGATTCTCTGGGGCCAACGTCCTGACTTTC,CASRLFASGFSGANVLTF
TRBJ1-1,TRBD1,TRBV27,few,TGTGCCAGCAGCCGGACAGGGGACACTGAAGCTTTCTTT,CASSRTGDTEAFF